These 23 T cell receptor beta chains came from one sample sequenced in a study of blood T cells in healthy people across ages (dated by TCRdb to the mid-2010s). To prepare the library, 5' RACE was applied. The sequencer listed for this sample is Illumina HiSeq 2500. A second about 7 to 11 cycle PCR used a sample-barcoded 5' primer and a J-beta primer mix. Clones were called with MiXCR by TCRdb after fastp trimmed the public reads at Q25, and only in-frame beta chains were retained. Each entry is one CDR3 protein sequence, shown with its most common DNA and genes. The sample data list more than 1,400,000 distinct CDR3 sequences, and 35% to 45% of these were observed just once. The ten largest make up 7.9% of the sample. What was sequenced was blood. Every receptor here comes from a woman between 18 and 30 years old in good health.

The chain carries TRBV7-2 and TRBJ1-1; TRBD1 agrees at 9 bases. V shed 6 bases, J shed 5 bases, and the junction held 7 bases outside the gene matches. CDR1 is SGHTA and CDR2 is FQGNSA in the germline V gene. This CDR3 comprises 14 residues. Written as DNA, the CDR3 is TGTGCCAGCAGACCTAGGACAGGGGATACTGAAGCTTTCTTT. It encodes CASRPRTGDTEAFF.

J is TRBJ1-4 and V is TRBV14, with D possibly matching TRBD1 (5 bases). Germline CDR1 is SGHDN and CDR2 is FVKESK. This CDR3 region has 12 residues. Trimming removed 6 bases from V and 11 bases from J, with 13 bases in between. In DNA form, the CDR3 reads TGTGCCAGCAGTCATACAGGTGTGAAACTGTTTTTT. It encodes CASSHTGVKLFF.

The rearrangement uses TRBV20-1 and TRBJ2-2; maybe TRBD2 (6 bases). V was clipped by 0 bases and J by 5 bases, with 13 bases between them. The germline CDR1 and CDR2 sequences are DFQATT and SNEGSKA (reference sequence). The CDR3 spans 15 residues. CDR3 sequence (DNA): TGCAGTGCTAGAGATATGCGGGATGGGACCGGGGAGCTGTTTTTT. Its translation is CSARDMRDGTGELFF.

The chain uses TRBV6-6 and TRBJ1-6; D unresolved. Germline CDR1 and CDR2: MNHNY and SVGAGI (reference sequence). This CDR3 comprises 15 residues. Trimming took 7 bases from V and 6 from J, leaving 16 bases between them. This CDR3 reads CASKYSGKPNSPLHF. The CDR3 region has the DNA TGTGCCAGCAAATATTCCGGAAAACCTAATTCACCCCTCCACTTT.

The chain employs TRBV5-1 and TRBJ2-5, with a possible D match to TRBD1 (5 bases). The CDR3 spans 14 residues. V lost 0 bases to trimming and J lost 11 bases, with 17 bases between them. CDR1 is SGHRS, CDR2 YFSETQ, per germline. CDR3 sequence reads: CASSLEDSYNEQYF. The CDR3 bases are TGCGCCAGCAGCTTGGAAGACAGTTACAATGAGCAGTACTTC.

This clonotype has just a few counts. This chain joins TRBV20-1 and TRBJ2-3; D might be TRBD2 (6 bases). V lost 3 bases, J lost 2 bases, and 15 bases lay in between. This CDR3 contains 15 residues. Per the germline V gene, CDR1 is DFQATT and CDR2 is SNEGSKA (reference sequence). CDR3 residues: CSASPPEGSTDTQYF. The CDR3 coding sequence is TGCAGTGCTAGTCCACCGGAGGGGTCCACAGATACGCAGTATTTT.

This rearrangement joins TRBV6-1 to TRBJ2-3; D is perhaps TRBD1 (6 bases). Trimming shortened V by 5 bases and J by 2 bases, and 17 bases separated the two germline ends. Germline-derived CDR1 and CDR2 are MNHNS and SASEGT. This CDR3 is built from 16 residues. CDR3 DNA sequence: TGTGCCAGCAGTCCCCGGGACACGGTCATCACAGATACGCAGTATTTT. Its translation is CASSPRDTVITDTQYF.

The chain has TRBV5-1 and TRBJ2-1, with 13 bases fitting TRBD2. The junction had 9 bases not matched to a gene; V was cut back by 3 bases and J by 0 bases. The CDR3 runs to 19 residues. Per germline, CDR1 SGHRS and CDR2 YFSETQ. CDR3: CASSSTTGLAGSSYNEQFF. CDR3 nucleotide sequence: TGCGCCAGCAGCTCTACGACGGGACTAGCGGGGAGCTCCTACAATGAGCAGTTCTTC.

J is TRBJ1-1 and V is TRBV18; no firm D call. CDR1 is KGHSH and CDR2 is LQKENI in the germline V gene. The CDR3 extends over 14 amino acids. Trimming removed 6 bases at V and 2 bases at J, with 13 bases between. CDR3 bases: TGTGCCAGCTCTATCTCCGGGAGCAACACTGAAGCTTTCTTT. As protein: CASSISGSNTEAFF. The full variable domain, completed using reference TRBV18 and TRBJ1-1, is NAGVMQNPRHLVRRRGQEARLRCSPMKGHSHVYWYRQLPEEGLKFMVYLQKENIIDESGMPKERFSAEFPKEGPSILRIQQVVRGDSAAYFCASSISGSNTEAFFGQGTRLTVV.

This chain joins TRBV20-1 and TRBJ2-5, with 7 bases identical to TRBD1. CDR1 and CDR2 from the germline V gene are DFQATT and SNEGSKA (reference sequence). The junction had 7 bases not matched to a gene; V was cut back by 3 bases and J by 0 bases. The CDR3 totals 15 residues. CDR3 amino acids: CSARDARGYQETQYF. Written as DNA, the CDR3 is TGCAGTGCTAGGGACGCCAGGGGGTACCAAGAGACCCAGTACTTC.

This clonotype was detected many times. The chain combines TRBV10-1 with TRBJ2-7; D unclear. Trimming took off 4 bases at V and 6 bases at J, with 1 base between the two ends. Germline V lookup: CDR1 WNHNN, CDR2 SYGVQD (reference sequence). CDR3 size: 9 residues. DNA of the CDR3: TGCGCCAGCAGTGGCGAGCAGTACTTC. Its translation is CASSGEQYF.

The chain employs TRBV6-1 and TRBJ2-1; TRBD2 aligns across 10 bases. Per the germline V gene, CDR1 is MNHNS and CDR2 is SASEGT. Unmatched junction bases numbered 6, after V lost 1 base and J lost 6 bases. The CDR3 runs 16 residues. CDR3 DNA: TGTGCCAGCAGTGAAGATGAGCGGGGGGGGTTCAATGAGCAGTTCTTC. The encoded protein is CASSEDERGGFNEQFF.

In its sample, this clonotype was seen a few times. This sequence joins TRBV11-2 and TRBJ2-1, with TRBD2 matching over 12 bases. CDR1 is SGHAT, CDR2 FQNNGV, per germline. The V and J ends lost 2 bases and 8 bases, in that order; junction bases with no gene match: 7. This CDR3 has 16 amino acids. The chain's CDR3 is CASSLSLAGGRDEQFF. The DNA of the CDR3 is TGTGCCAGCAGCTTAAGTCTAGCGGGAGGGCGCGATGAGCAGTTCTTC.

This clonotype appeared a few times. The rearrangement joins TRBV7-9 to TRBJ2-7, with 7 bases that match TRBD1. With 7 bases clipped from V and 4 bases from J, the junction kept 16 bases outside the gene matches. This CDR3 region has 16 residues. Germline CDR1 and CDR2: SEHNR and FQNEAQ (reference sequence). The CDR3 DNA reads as TGTGCCAGCACCGAAACTAGGGGGCCCCAGGCGTACGAGCAGTACTTC. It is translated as CASTETRGPQAYEQYF.

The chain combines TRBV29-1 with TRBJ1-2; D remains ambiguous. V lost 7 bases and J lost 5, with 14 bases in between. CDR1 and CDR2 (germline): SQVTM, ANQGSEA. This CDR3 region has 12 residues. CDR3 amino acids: CSARGQTYGYTF. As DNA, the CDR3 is TGCAGCGCCCGAGGGCAGACTTATGGCTACACCTTC.

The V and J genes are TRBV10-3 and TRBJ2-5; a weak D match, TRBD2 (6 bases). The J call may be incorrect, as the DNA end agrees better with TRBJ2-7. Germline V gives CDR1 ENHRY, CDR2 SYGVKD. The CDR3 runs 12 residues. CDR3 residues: CAILEEEGEQYF. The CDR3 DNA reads TGTGCCATCCTCGAGGAGGAGGGCGAGCAGTACTTC.

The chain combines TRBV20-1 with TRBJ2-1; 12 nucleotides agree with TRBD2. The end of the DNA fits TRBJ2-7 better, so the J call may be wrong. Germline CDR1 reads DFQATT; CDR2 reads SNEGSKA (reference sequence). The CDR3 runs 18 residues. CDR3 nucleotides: TGCAGTGCCTTGACTAGCGGGGGCATCGAGCGCTCCTACAATGAGCAGTACTTC. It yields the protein CSALTSGGIERSYNEQYF.

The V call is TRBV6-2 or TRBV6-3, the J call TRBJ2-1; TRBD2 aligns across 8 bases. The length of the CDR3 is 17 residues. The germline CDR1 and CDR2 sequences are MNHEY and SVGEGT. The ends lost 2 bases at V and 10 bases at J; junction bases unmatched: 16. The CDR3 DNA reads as TGTGCCAGCAGTTACGCCGACAAGCGGGGGTATTCCTACGAGCAGTTCTTC. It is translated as CASSYADKRGYSYEQFF.

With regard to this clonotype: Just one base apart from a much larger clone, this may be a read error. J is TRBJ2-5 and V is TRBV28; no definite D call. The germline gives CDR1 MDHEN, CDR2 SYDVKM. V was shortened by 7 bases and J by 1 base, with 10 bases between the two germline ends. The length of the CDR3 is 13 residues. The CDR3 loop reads CASKRTFQETQYF. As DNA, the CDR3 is TGTGCCAGCAAACGGACGTTCCAAGAGACCCAGTACTTC. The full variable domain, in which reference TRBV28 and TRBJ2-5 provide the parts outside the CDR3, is DVKVTQSSRYLVKRTGEKVFLECVQDMDHENMFWYRQDPGLGLRLIYFSYDVKMKEKGDIPEGYSVSREKKERFSLILESASTNQTSMYLCASKRTFQETQYFGPGTRLLVL.

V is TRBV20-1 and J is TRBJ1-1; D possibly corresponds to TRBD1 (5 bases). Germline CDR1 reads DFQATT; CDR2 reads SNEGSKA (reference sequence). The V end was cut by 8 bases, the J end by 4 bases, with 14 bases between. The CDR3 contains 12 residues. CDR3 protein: CSPTWGVTEAFF. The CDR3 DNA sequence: TGCAGTCCCACCTGGGGGGTCACTGAAGCTTTCTTT.

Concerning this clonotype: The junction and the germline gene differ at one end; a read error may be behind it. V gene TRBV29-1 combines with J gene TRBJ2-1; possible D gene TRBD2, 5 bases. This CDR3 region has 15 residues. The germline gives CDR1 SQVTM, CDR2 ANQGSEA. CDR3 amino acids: CSAYRPRLQRNGQFF. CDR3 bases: TGCAGCGCCTACCGTCCGAGACTACAACGCAATGGGCAGTTCTTC.

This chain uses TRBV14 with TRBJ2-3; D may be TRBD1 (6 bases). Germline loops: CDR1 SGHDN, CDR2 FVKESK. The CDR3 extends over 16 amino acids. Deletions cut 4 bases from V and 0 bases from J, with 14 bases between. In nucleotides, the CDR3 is TGTGCCAGCAGCCTTGGACAGAGTTCTAGCACAGATACGCAGTATTTT. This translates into CASSLGQSSSTDTQYF.

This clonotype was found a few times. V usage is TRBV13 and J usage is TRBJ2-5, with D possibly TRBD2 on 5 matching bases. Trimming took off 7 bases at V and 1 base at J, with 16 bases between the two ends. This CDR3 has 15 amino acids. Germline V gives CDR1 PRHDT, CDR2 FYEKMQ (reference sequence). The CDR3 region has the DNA TGTGCCAGCAAATTCCGGGGAAATCCCCAAGAGACCCAGTACTTC. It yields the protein CASKFRGNPQETQYF.